This TCR beta chain was sequenced in a study of vaccination and CD4 T cells after COVID-19 (dated by TCRdb to between 2021 and 2024). A note on the overall study: Six males and four females were included in the convalescent cohort, with two Hispanic individuals, seven Caucasians, two Asians and one multiracial person represented. Each participant got two doses of either the Pfizer-BioNTech BNT162b2 vaccine (n=8) or the Moderna mRNA-1273 vaccine (n=2). Post-COVID blood samples were collected from convalescent patients a median of approximately 93 days after diagnosis, with a range of roughly 35 to 170 days. Post-vaccine blood samples were taken a median of about 77 days after the second vaccine dose, with a range of 14 to 241 days. The cultures were stimulated with overlapping spike peptide pools from SARS-CoV-2 and from the common cold coronaviruses HCoV-NL63, HCoV-OC43 and HCoV-229E. Control cultures received a CEFX viral epitope pool as the positive control, an HIV-1 Nef peptide pool as the negative control, or no peptide. In ten to eleven COVID-19 convalescent patients and a few infection-naive healthy vaccine recipients, the spike-specific CD4+ TCR repertoire before mRNA vaccination was compared with the repertoire after mRNA vaccination. An earlier paper using these donors assessed, at the TCR clonotype level, memory CD4+ T cell crossreactivity between SARS-CoV-2 and common cold coronavirus spike proteins.

The sample's treatment or condition label, decoded: 10-day PBMC culture with coronavirus spike peptide pools or control peptides (ViraFEST assay). CD4+ T cells from unexposed donors were collected before the COVID-19 pandemic (2011-2018). To expand antigen-specific T cells with peptide pools and then pick out the expanded clonotypes through TCR sequencing, the study relied on the ViraFEST assay. PBMCs were cultured at approximately 2 million per well in IMDM supplemented with around 5% human AB serum and 9 to 10 IU/ml IL-2, with approximately 10 ug/ml peptide pools added. Half of the culture medium was replaced with fresh IL-2-containing medium on days 3 and 7. After around 10 days of culture, CD4+ T cells were isolated by negative selection using the EasySep CD4+ T cell isolation kit. As far as cell numbers permitted, CD4+ T cells from unexposed donors were tested for reactivity against SARS-CoV-2 S and N as well as four spike pools from common cold coronaviruses. Ficoll-Paque Plus gradient centrifugation was used to isolate PBMCs from whole blood, and the isolated PBMCs were then either used fresh or cryopreserved at -140C. Culture conditions were generally each tested in triplicate wells. The leukapheresis product used for the unexposed donors was purchased from a commercial source.

CDR1 and CDR2, per the germline V gene (reference sequence), are DFQATT and SNEGSKA. CDR3 length: 12 amino acids, cysteine to phenylalanine. CDR3 DNA is the only sequence kept; it has 36 bases, read in frame from the first base. In regard to this clonotype: Which antigen it targets is not known. Germline and junction disagree at one end, which may indicate a read error.

Library prep was done by PCR. DNA from cultured CD4+ T cells was subjected to TCR sequencing with the Oncomine TCR Beta short-read assay at the Johns Hopkins FTIC core. The QIAamp micro DNA kit was used to extract genomic DNA from the cultured CD4+ T cells. Oncomine TCR Beta libraries from cultured CD4+ T cells were pooled with unique dual indexes and sequenced on an Illumina iSeq 100. The paper's data handling went like this. Non-productive sequences were removed, and CDR3s not starting with C, not ending with F or W, or shorter than 7 amino acids were discarded. The MANAFEST web application identified antigen-specific clonotypes by comparing peptide-stimulated wells against reference wells and other culture wells. For a clone to be called positive, the clone needed an FDR below 0.05, an odds ratio above 5, and a productive frequency above 0.1% in at least two of three replicate wells. Clonotypes that were significantly expanded in both SARS-CoV-2 spike wells and at least one common cold coronavirus spike condition were defined as cross-reactive. Levenshtein distances (stringdist) and unrooted phylogenetic trees (ape) in R version 3.6.1 were used to assess CDR3 homology. Using fastp trimming at Q25 and MiXCR clonotype assembly, TCRdb reanalyzed the public sequencing data and kept in-frame beta chains. Records with the same CDR3 protein are collapsed into one entry carrying the most frequent genes and DNA. The V and J calls come from TCRdb's annotation, not from the publication. The table for this sample lists 4,000 to 5,000 distinct CDR3 sequences; 55% to 65% of them were counted only once. About 32% of the sample is in the top ten clones.

Broader findings and caveats from the paper: The median count of SARS-CoV-2-reactive clonotypes went up from 21 after infection to 30 to 40 after vaccination, although the change was not significant. The number of convalescent patients in the study was relatively small, and the study did not examine early timepoints following natural infection. Of the vaccine-specific clones found in convalescent patients, nearly all (304 of 307) were mono-reactive for SARS-CoV-2 spike instead of being cross-reactive with common cold coronaviruses. In convalescent patients, a median around 86% of post-vaccine SARS-CoV-2-reactive clones were detected only after vaccination, suggesting vaccine-specific priming.

Sequencing was performed on CD4+ T cells from blood, cultured in vitro. The rearranged chain carries TRBV20-1 and TRBJ1-1, and the D gene may be TRBD1, 6 bases matching. This receptor was identified in a human donor in good health. The nucleotides are TGCAGTGCTGACGAAATGGGGGGCGTAGACGCGTTT. Its translation reads: CSADEMGGVDAF.